Following are 5 T cell receptor beta chains from one sample sequenced in a study of Graves' ophthalmopathy and Graves' hyperthyroidism. Using RNA transcripts, the TCR beta CDR3 regions were amplified. RT-PCR in the first round used HTBI primers; a second-round multiplex PCR followed. TCRdb reprocessed the multiplex PCR reads via MiXCR and lists one record per CDR3 protein. The profile shows about 220,000 distinct CDR3 sequences, about a fifth of them singletons. Material for sequencing was peripheral blood. The source of these receptors is a woman aged 45-65 years with Graves' ophthalmopathy.

This clonotype was detected many times. The gene calls are TRBV24-1 and TRBJ2-5, with D possibly being TRBD1 or TRBD2 (5 bases each). Germline loops: CDR1 KGHDR, CDR2 SFDVKD. The germline V and J ends were trimmed by 5 bases and 3 bases, with 9 bases remaining between them. The CDR3 runs 13 residues. The chain's CDR3 is CATSGGSKETQYF. The CDR3 DNA follows: TGTGCCACCAGTGGGGGGTCAAAAGAGACCCAGTACTTC.

This clonotype showed up many times. The chain links TRBV5-1 to TRBJ2-7; D not resolved. This CDR3 has 14 amino acids. CDR1 is SGHRS, CDR2 YFSETQ, per germline. Trimming took 3 bases from V and 0 from J, leaving 10 bases between them. The CDR3 loop reads CASSSDGHSYEQYF. CDR3 nucleotide sequence: TGCGCCAGCAGCTCAGACGGGCACTCCTACGAGCAGTACTTC. Using reference TRBV5-1 and TRBJ2-7 for the parts outside the CDR3, the full variable domain is KAGVTQTPRYLIKTRGQQVTLSCSPISGHRSVSWYQQTPGQGLQFLFEYFSETQRNKGNFPGRFSGRQFSNSRSEMNVSTLELGDSALYLCASSSDGHSYEQYFGPGTRLTVT.

This clonotype was recorded many times. This chain uses TRBV6-5 with TRBJ2-3; D is ambiguous. Germline assignment: CDR1 MNHEY and CDR2 SVGAGI. The CDR3 sequence is 12 residues long. The V gene lost 6 bases and the J gene lost 5 bases, with 9 bases spanning the gap. The CDR3 sequence is CASSVWGDTQYF. CDR3 DNA sequence: TGTGCCAGCAGCGTCTGGGGAGATACGCAGTATTTT.

This clonotype was found many times. The V gene is TRBV6-1, the J gene TRBJ1-2; perhaps TRBD1 as D (5 bases). V lost 0 bases to trimming and J lost 4 bases, with 6 bases between them. This CDR3 region has 13 residues. Per the germline V gene, CDR1 is MNHNS and CDR2 is SASEGT. In nucleotides, the CDR3 is TGTGCCAGCAGTGAAGCCACAGGCTATGGCTACACCTTC. Translated, it gives CASSEATGYGYTF.

This clonotype was picked up many times. This CDR3 reads CASSPDIIEQYF. In DNA, the CDR3 is TGTGCCAGCAGTCCGGACATAATCGAGCAGTACTTC. V gene TRBV6-6 combines with J gene TRBJ2-7; TRBD1 might be the D (5 bases). Looked up from germline, CDR1 is MNHNY and CDR2 is SVGAGI (reference sequence). The CDR3 consists of 12 residues. V was cut by 5 bases and J by 6 bases, with 11 bases left in between.